The clone carrying this T cell receptor (beta chain) was observed a handful of times. Antigen unknown. This sample stems from a study of cytotoxic CD8 clonotypes in ibrutinib-treated CLL. General study findings and limits: Patients had baseline clonality above age-matched healthy donors, and this clonality moved with circulating CD8+ T-cell counts.

This CDR3 is built from 15 residues. V trimming: 3 bases; J trimming: 3 bases; junction bases outside the gene matches: 8. CDR1 and CDR2 from the germline V gene are SGHTA and FQGNSA. Only in-frame clones appear in the TCRdb table, and some are missing; sequencing was by immunoSEQ multiplex PCR. The table records more than 150,000 clones, over 55% of them present only once. This TCR was recovered from a human donor with chronic lymphocytic leukemia. The rearrangement joins TRBV7-2 to TRBJ2-7; 7 bases fit TRBD1. Sequencing used PBMCs, obtained after 24 months of ibrutinib treatment. CDR3 amino acids: CASSFKRQGFYEQYF. CDR3 nucleotides: TGTGCCAGCAGCTTTAAGCGACAGGGTTTCTACGAGCAGTACTTC. Variable domain in full (rest from reference TRBV7-2 and TRBJ2-7): GAGVSQSPSNKVTEKGKDVELRCDPISGHTALYWYRQSLGQGLEFLIYFQGNSAPDKSGLPSDRFSAERTGGSVSTLTIQRTQQEDSAVYLCASSFKRQGFYEQYFGPGTRLTVT.